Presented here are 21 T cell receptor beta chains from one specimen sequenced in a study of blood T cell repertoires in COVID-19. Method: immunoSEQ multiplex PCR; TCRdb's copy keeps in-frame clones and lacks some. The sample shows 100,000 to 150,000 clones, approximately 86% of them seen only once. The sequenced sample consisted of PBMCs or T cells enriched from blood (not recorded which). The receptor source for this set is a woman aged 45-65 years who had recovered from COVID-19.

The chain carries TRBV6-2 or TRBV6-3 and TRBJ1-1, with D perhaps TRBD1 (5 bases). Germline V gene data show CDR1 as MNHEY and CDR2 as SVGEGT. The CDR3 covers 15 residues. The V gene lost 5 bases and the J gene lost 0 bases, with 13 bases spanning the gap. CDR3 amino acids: CASSKGQVMNTEAFF. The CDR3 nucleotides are TGTGCCAGCAGTAAGGGGCAGGTGATGAACACTGAAGCTTTCTTT.

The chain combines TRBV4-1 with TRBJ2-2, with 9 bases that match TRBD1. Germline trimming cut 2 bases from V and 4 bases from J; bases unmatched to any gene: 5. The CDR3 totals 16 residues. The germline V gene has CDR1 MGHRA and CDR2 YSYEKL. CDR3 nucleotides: TGCGCCAGCAGCCAAAACCGGGACAGGGTCACCGGGGAGCTGTTTTTT. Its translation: CASSQNRDRVTGELFF.

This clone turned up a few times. This CDR3 reads CASSQEARDTDTQYF. DNA of the CDR3: TGTGCCAGCAGCCAAGAGGCCAGGGACACAGATACGCAGTATTTT. The J gene is TRBJ2-3, the V gene TRBV3-1 (or the pseudogene TRBV3-2), with a possible D match to TRBD1 (5 bases). The V and J ends lost 0 bases and 2 bases respectively, with 9 bases between them. The CDR3 loop spans 15 amino acids. Germline V gene data show CDR1 as LGHDT and CDR2 as YNNKEL (reference sequence).

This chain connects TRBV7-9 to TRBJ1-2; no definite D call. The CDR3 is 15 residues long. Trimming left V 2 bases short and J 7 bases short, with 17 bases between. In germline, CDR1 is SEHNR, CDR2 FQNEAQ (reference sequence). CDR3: CASSLLASSAGGYTF. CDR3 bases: TGTGCCAGCAGCTTATTGGCATCATCAGCGGGTGGCTACACCTTC.

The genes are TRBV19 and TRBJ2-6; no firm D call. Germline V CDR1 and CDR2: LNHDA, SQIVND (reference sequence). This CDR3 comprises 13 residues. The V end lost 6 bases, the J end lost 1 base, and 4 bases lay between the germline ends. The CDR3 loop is CASRYSGANVLTF. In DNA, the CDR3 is TGTGCCAGTAGATATTCTGGGGCCAACGTCCTGACTTTC.

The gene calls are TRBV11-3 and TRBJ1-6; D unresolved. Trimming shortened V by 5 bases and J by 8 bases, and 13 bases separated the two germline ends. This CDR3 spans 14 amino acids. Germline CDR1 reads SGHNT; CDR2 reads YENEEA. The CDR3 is CASSEFLGDSPLHF. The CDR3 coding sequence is TGTGCCAGCAGCGAATTCCTTGGAGATTCACCCCTCCACTTT.

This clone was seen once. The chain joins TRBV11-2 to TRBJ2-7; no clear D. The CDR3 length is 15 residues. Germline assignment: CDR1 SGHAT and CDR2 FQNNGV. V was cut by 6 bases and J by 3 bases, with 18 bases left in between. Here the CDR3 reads CASRFGANSYYEQYF. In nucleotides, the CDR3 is TGTGCCAGCAGATTTGGCGCCAACAGCTACTACGAGCAGTACTTC.

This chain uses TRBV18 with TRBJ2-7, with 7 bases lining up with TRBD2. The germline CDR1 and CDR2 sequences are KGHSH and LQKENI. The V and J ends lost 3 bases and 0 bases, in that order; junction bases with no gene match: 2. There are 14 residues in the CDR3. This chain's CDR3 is CASSPGTTSYEQYF. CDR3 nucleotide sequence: TGTGCCAGCTCACCCGGGACTACCTCCTACGAGCAGTACTTC.

The CDR3 loop reads CASSLLSYEQYF. CDR3 DNA sequence: TGTGCCAGCAGCCTACTTAGCTACGAGCAGTACTTC. The V gene is TRBV6-2 or TRBV6-3, the J gene TRBJ2-7; D unclear. In germline, CDR1 is MNHEY, CDR2 SVGEGT. This CDR3 has 12 amino acids. Trimming took off 6 bases at V and 3 bases at J, with 9 bases between the two ends.

CDR3 nucleotides: TGTGCCACCAGTGGGACTAGCGGCACAGATACGCAGTATTTT. Translating gives CATSGTSGTDTQYF. The V call is TRBV24-1, the J call TRBJ2-3, with 9 bases that match TRBD2. CDR1 and CDR2 (germline): KGHDR, SFDVKD. V shed 5 bases, J shed 1 base, and the junction held 0 bases outside the gene matches. The CDR3 is made up of 14 amino acids.

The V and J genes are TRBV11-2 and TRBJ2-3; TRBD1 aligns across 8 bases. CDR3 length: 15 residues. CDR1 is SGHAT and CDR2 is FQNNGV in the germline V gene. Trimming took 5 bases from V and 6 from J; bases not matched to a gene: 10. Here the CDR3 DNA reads TGTGCCAGCAGCCCCCCAGGGGGCGCAGGTGATACGCAGTATTTT. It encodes CASSPPGGAGDTQYF.

The CDR3 spells CASSQEGLWTSGGTSAKNIQYF. CDR3 nucleotide sequence: TGTGCCAGCAGCCAAGAAGGGTTGTGGACTAGCGGGGGCACTTCAGCCAAAAACATTCAGTACTTC. The chain carries TRBV3-1 (or the pseudogene TRBV3-2) and TRBJ2-4, with TRBD2 matching 13 bases. From germline, CDR1 is LGHDT and CDR2 YNNKEL (reference sequence). The trim removed 0 bases at V and 0 bases at J, leaving 14 bases unmatched. CDR3 length: 22 amino acids.

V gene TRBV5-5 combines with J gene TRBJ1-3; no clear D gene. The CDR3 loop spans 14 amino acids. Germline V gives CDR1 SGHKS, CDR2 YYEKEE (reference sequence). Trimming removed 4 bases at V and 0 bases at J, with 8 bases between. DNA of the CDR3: TGTGCCAGCAGCCTGGCCAGCTCTGGAAACACCATATATTTT. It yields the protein CASSLASSGNTIYF.

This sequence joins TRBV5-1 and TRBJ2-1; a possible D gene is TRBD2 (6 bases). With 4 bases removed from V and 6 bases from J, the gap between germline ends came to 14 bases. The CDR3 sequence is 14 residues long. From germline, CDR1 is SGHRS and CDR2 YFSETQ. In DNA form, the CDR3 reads TGCGCCAGCAGCGAAATTCGACTAGGCAATGAGCAGTTCTTC. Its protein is CASSEIRLGNEQFF.

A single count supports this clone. In DNA form, the CDR3 reads TGTGCCAGCAGCTTAGAGACAGGGAGCGGCACTGAAGCTTTCTTT. The encoded protein is CASSLETGSGTEAFF. The chain employs TRBV7-6 and TRBJ1-1; TRBD1 matches at 7 bases. V was pared by 1 base and J by 4 bases, with 6 bases of the junction left unmatched. The length of the CDR3 is 15 residues. Germline lookup yields CDR1 SGHVS and CDR2 FNYEAQ.

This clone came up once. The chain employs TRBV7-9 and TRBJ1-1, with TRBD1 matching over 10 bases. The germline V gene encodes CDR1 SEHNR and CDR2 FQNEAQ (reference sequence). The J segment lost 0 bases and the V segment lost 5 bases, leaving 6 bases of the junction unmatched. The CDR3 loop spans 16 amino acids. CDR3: CASSQGGQGMNTEAFF. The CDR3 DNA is TGTGCCAGCAGCCAAGGGGGACAGGGGATGAACACTGAAGCTTTCTTT.

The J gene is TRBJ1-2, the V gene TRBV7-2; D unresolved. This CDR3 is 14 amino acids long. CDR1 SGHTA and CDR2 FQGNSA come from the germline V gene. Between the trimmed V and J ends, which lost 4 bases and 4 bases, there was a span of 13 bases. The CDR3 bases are TGTGCCAGCAGCTCCTACGACAACCGCTATGGCTACACCTTC. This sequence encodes CASSSYDNRYGYTF.

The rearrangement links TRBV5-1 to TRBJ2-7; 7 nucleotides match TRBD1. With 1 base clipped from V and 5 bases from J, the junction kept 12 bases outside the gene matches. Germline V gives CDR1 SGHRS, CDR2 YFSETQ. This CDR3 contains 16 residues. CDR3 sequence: CASSLSKVTGSHEQYF. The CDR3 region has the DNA TGCGCCAGCAGCTTGTCCAAGGTGACAGGGTCCCACGAGCAGTACTTC. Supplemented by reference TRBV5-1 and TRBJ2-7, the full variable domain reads KAGVTQTPRYLIKTRGQQVTLSCSPISGHRSVSWYQQTPGQGLQFLFEYFSETQRNKGNFPGRFSGRQFSNSRSEMNVSTLELGDSALYLCASSLSKVTGSHEQYFGPGTRLTVT.

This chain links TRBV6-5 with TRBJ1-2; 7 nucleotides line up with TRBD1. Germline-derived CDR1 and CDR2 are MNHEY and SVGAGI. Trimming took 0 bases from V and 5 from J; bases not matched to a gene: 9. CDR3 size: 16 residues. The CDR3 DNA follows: TGTGCCAGCAGTTACTCAGTAAACAGGGGCTGGTATGGCTACACCTTC. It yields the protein CASSYSVNRGWYGYTF.

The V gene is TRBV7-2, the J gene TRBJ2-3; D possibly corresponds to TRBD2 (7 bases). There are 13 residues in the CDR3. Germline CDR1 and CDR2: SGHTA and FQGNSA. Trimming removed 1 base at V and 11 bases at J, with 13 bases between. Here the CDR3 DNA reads TGTGCCAGCAGCTTAGATCGGCGGGGGCAGCAGTATTTT. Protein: CASSLDRRGQQYF.

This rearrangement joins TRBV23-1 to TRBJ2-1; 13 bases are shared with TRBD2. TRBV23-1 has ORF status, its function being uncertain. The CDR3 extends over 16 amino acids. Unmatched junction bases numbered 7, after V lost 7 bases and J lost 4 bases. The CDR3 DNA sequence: TGCGCCAGCACTAAACGGGGACTAGCGGGGTACAATGAGCAGTTCTTC. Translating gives CASTKRGLAGYNEQFF.